The 23 T cell receptor beta chains reported below all come from one sample, sequenced in a study of blood T cells in healthy people across ages. The use of a sample-barcoded 5' primer and a J-beta primer mix characterized a second PCR of roughly 7 to 11 cycles. TCRdb fed the 5' RACE reads into MiXCR, producing one record per CDR3 protein. The sample holds roughly 640,000 distinct CDR3 sequences, roughly 31% seen once. The sequencing input was blood. The receptors were sampled from a woman older than 75 in good health.

This chain uses TRBV12-3 or TRBV12-4 with TRBJ2-1; a possible D gene is TRBD2 (5 bases). Trimming removed 7 bases at V and 8 bases at J, with 12 bases between. There are 12 residues in the CDR3. The CDR3 sequence is CASTLLGDEQFF. The DNA for the CDR3 is TGTGCCAGCACCCTACTCGGGGATGAGCAGTTCTTC.

Concerning this clonotype: This sequence may be a read error, since a much larger clone differs from it by one base. The gene calls are TRBV7-6 and TRBJ1-6; D unclear. The germline V gene encodes CDR1 SGHVS and CDR2 FNYEAQ. Trimming removed 2 bases from V and 9 bases from J, with 8 bases in between. The CDR3 totals 13 residues. The CDR3 DNA reads as TGTGCCAGCAGCTTACAGGAGGGTTCACCCCTCCACTTT. The encoded protein is CASSLQEGSPLHF.

This clonotype was picked up a small number of times. A much larger clone differs by one base, so this may be a read error. V usage is TRBV3-1 and J usage is TRBJ2-7, with D hard to call. Germline-derived CDR1 and CDR2 are LGHDT and YNNKEL (reference sequence). The V gene lost 0 bases and the J gene lost 7 bases, with 13 bases spanning the gap. The CDR3 totals 14 residues. CDR3 DNA sequence: TGTGCCAGCAGCCAAGATGGCTACCTCAATGAGCAGTACTTC. This codes for CASSQDGYLNEQYF.

Notes on this clonotype: A much larger clone differs from this one at a single base, so this may be a read error. V and J are TRBV5-5 and TRBJ2-1; D may correspond to TRBD1 or TRBD2 (5 bases each). Germline CDR1 reads SGHKS; CDR2 reads YYEKEE (reference sequence). The CDR3 extends over 12 amino acids. CDR3 DNA: TGTGCCAGCAGCTTGCGGGTGGGGGAGCCGTTCTTC. Its translation is CASSLRVGEPFF.

This clonotype appeared a few times. The rearrangement joins TRBV19 to TRBJ1-5; D remains unclear. The CDR3 has 14 amino acids. V was trimmed by 3 bases and J by 0 bases, leaving 6 bases between them. Per germline, CDR1 LNHDA and CDR2 SQIVND (reference sequence). The CDR3 bases are TGTGCCAGTAGTATGAACCTTAGCAATCAGCCCCAGCATTTT. Translation: CASSMNLSNQPQHF.

Only one count was recorded for this clonotype. The J gene is TRBJ1-1, the V gene TRBV7-9, with D possibly matching TRBD1 (6 bases). Germline CDR1 and CDR2: SEHNR and FQNEAQ (reference sequence). CDR3 length: 14 amino acids. Written as DNA, the CDR3 is TGTGCTAGCGGCTTAGAGGGGGATAAAGCTAAAGCTTTCTTT. Residues: CASGLEGDKAKAFF. Looking up the rest from reference TRBV7-9 and TRBJ1-1 gives the full variable domain: DTGVSQNPRHKITKRGQNVTFRCDPISEHNRLYWYRQTLGQGPEFLTYFQNEAQLEKSRLLSDRFSAERPKGSFSTLEIQRTEQGDSAMYLCASGLEGDKAKAFFGQGTRLTVV.

As to this clonotype: Given a much more abundant clone one base away, this may be a read error. The rearrangement uses TRBV28 and TRBJ1-6; D uncertain. The CDR3 runs 12 residues. CDR1 and CDR2 (germline): MDHEN, SYDVKM. V dropped 9 bases and J dropped 9 bases, with 12 bases sitting between them. CDR3 DNA: TGTGCCAGTCGGGTATTGGGTTCACCCCTCCACTTT. Translation gives CASRVLGSPLHF.

This clonotype was found many times. The chain recombines TRBV4-2 with TRBJ2-1; 8 nucleotides agree with TRBD2. The germline gives CDR1 LGHNA, CDR2 YNFKEQ. The ends lost 0 bases at V and 4 bases at J; junction bases unmatched: 5. This CDR3 has 16 residues. DNA for the CDR3: TGTGCCAGCAGCCAAGATGACAGCGGGGGATACAATGAGCAGTTCTTC. This gives the protein CASSQDDSGGYNEQFF.

Comment on this clonotype: A clone one base away is much larger, so this may be a read error. The J gene is TRBJ2-1, the V gene TRBV7-8, with no clear D. The tail of the sequence fits TRBJ2-7 better, so the J call may be wrong. The CDR3 spans 15 residues. Germline V lookup: CDR1 SGHVS, CDR2 FQNEAQ. CDR3 nucleotide sequence: TGTGCCAGCAGCCAAACACGGATTTCCTACAATGAGCAGTACTTC. It is translated as CASSQTRISYNEQYF.

V and J are TRBV4-3 and TRBJ2-7; TRBD2 aligns across 8 bases. The CDR3 runs 17 residues. Germline V CDR1 and CDR2: LGHNA, YSLEER. The V gene end was trimmed by 0 bases and the J gene end by 0 bases; junction bases not matched to a gene: 7. The CDR3 is CASSQDQTSGSSYEQYF. Here the CDR3 DNA reads TGCGCCAGCAGCCAAGATCAAACCAGCGGGAGCTCCTACGAGCAGTACTTC.

In its sample, this clonotype was seen many times. The chain combines TRBV5-1 with TRBJ2-6; possibly TRBD1 for D (6 bases). The CDR3 extends over 15 amino acids. Germline loops: CDR1 SGHRS, CDR2 YFSETQ. V was cut by 4 bases and J by 1 base, with 9 bases left in between. CDR3 sequence: CASSRGGSGANVLTF. CDR3 coding DNA: TGCGCCAGCAGCCGAGGGGGTTCTGGGGCCAACGTCCTGACTTTC.

Worth noting for this clonotype: A much more abundant neighbour one base away suggests this may be a read error. The rearrangement joins TRBV27 to TRBJ1-1; tentatively, D is TRBD1 (6 bases). Germline lookup yields CDR1 MNHEY and CDR2 SMNVEV (reference sequence). V was cut by 0 bases and J by 0 bases, with 14 bases left in between. The CDR3 length is 17 residues. CDR3 sequence: CASSLSSRGRMNTEAFF. The CDR3 region has the DNA TGTGCCAGCAGTTTATCGAGTCGGGGGCGGATGAACACTGAAGCTTTCTTT.

A remark on this clonotype: Sequence at one end of the junction differs from germline and may be a read error. This chain joins TRBV6-2 or TRBV6-3 and TRBJ1-6; D unclear. Germline V gene sequence: CDR1 MNHEY, CDR2 SVGEGT. This CDR3 has 14 residues. The CDR3 reads CTSVRASYNSPLHF. CDR3 DNA sequence: TGTACCAGCGTCCGGGCCTCCTATAATTCACCCCTCCACTTT.

This clonotype was found many times. The J gene is TRBJ2-7, the V gene TRBV11-2; the D gene is possibly TRBD2 (5 bases). The ends were cut back, 1 base at V and 1 base at J, with 8 bases in the middle. In germline, CDR1 is SGHAT, CDR2 FQNNGV. CDR3 length: 14 residues. In DNA form, the CDR3 reads TGTGCCAGCAGCTTAGGAGGGAAGTCCTACGAGCAGTACTTC. Protein: CASSLGGKSYEQYF. Supplemented by reference TRBV11-2 and TRBJ2-7, the full variable domain reads EAGVAQSPRYKIIEKRQSVAFWCNPISGHATLYWYQQILGQGPKLLIQFQNNGVVDDSQLPKDRFSAERLKGVDSTLKIQPAKLEDSAVYLCASSLGGKSYEQYFGPGTRLTVT.

This clonotype was seen more than once but under ten times. This sequence may be a read error, since a much larger clone differs from it by one base. CDR3 protein: CSAMCPGQSYEQYF. The CDR3 nucleotides read TGCAGTGCAATGTGTCCGGGACAGAGCTACGAGCAGTACTTC. The chain carries TRBV20-1 and TRBJ2-7; 7 bases line up with TRBD1. V lost 6 bases to trimming and J lost 3 bases; unmatched junction nucleotides: 11. This CDR3 has 14 residues. Germline V lookup: CDR1 DFQATT, CDR2 SNEGSKA (reference sequence).

This clonotype was found many times. The chain is built from TRBV27 and TRBJ2-7, with 9 bases identical to TRBD1. This CDR3 has 16 residues. The V gene end was trimmed by 6 bases and the J gene end by 2 bases; junction bases not matched to a gene: 11. Germline V gene lookup returns CDR1 MNHEY and CDR2 SMNVEV (reference sequence). The CDR3 bases are TGTGCCAGCAGGAACAAGGACAGGGGCCCTCCCTACGAGCAGTACTTC. Its protein product is CASRNKDRGPPYEQYF.

This clonotype was seen more than once but under ten times. This chain connects TRBV7-2 to TRBJ2-2, with D perhaps TRBD1 (6 bases). This CDR3 comprises 17 residues. The germline V gene encodes CDR1 SGHTA and CDR2 FQGNSA. V was clipped by 5 bases and J by 3 bases, with 19 bases between them. In DNA form, the CDR3 reads TGTGCCAGCAGCCCCCCCCGGAGACAGGATTACACCGGGGAGCTGTTTTTT. Translation gives CASSPPRRQDYTGELFF.

V gene TRBV7-2 combines with J gene TRBJ2-5, with D perhaps given as TRBD1 or TRBD2 (5 bases each). Germline V gene sequence: CDR1 SGHTA, CDR2 FQGNSA. This CDR3 region has 14 residues. V dropped 0 bases and J dropped 7 bases, with 12 bases sitting between them. CDR3 amino acids: CASSLALRGGTQYF. The CDR3 nucleotides are TGTGCCAGCAGCTTAGCGCTACGTGGGGGGACCCAGTACTTC.

This clonotype was seen repeatedly, ten times or more. V is TRBV29-1 and J is TRBJ1-4, with a possible D match to TRBD1 (5 bases). Deletions cut 5 bases from V and 8 bases from J, with 12 bases between. CDR3 length: 12 amino acids. The germline V gene has CDR1 SQVTM and CDR2 ANQGSEA. CDR3 region: CSVSTGREKLFF. CDR3 nucleotide sequence: TGCAGCGTTTCAACGGGACGGGAAAAACTGTTTTTT.

The chain employs TRBV4-3 and TRBJ1-2, with D uncertain. The V gene's germline CDR1 is LGHNA and CDR2 YSLEER. V was clipped by 0 bases and J by 4 bases, with 12 bases between them. The CDR3 covers 15 residues. The DNA of the CDR3 is TGCGCCAGCAGCCAAGAACCCCAATCCGTCTATGGCTACACCTTC. Amino acids: CASSQEPQSVYGYTF.

This clonotype showed up just a few times. Here the CDR3 reads CASSLRQVLGNEQFF. In DNA form, the CDR3 reads TGTGCCAGCAGTTTAAGACAAGTCCTGGGGAATGAGCAGTTCTTC. The chain recombines TRBV12-3 or TRBV12-4 with TRBJ2-1, with D hard to call. The CDR3 spans 15 residues. Trimming cost V 2 bases and J 7 bases, with 15 bases left between them.

This clonotype was detected ten times or more. The rearrangement joins TRBV27 to TRBJ2-7; a weak D match, TRBD1 (5 bases). Per the germline V gene, CDR1 is MNHEY and CDR2 is SMNVEV (reference sequence). Trimming took off 8 bases at V and 4 bases at J, with 15 bases between the two ends. The CDR3 covers 13 residues. CDR3 amino acids: CASSTGLQYEQYF. In DNA, the CDR3 is TGTGCCAGCTCTACAGGTCTTCAATACGAGCAGTACTTC.

As regards this clonotype: This may come from a read error, since a much larger clone is one base off. The chain employs TRBV6-5 and TRBJ2-1; D might be TRBD1 (6 bases). Germline V CDR1 and CDR2: MNHEY, SVGAGI. CDR3 length: 15 residues. CDR3 loop: CASGYDQGTYNEQFF. CDR3 bases: TGTGCCAGCGGTTACGACCAGGGGACCTACAATGAGCAGTTCTTC.